This T cell receptor (beta chain) emerged from a study of early stage breast cancer tumors. Clones were read by immunoSEQ multiplex PCR, and TCRdb kept only the in-frame ones, dropping some. This sample has tens of thousands of clones, with around 85% found just once. Germline V gives CDR1 SGHDT, CDR2 YYEEEE. The V and J ends lost 5 bases and 5 bases respectively, with 18 bases between them. The length of the CDR3 is 15 residues. Material: blood. The receptor was isolated from a person in their sixties with breast cancer. J is TRBJ2-3 and V is TRBV5-6, with D unresolved. CDR3 sequence: CASSLYQPVGDTQYF. For the CDR3, the DNA is TGTGCCAGCAGTTTGTACCAGCCCGTTGGAGATACGCAGTATTTT.